Reported below is one T cell receptor (beta chain). This specimen belongs to a study of blood T cell repertoires in COVID-19. In the study overall: Sources were T cells, B-cell-depleted T cells, or PBMCs; the material itself was cDNA or gDNA.

From germline, CDR1 is SGHRS and CDR2 YFSETQ. This CDR3 contains 15 residues. V was pared by 2 bases and J by 4 bases, with 7 bases of the junction left unmatched. Per the study methods: Reference gene primer amplification gave estimated nucleated cell counts. TCRdb keeps only in-frame clones here, not all; method: immunoSEQ multiplex PCR. V and J calls and clone size are given by that table; D and trimming were obtained from the DNA. The table includes fewer than 300,000 clones, 82% detected once. This receptor was taken from a woman under 30 with acute or convalescent COVID-19. The rearrangement joins TRBV5-1 to TRBJ1-2; 8 bases are a match to TRBD1. The sample comprised peripheral blood. The CDR3 protein is CASSFTGGNLYGYTF. Written as DNA, the CDR3 is TGCGCCAGCAGCTTCACAGGGGGGAATCTCTATGGCTACACCTTC.